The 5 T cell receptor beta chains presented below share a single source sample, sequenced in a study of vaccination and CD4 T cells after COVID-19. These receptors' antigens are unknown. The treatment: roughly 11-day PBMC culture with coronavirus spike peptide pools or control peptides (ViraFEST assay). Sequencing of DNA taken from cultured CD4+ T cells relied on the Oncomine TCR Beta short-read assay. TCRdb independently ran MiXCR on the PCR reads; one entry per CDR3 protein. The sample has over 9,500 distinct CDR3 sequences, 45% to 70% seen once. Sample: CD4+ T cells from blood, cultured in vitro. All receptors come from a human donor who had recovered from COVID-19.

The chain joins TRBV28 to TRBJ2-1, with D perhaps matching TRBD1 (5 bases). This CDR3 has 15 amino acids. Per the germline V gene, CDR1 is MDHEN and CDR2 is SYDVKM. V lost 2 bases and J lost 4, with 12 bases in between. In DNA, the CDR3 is TGTGCCAGCAGTTTAAGGGCGACAGTTTACAATGAGCAGTTCTTC. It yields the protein CASSLRATVYNEQFF.

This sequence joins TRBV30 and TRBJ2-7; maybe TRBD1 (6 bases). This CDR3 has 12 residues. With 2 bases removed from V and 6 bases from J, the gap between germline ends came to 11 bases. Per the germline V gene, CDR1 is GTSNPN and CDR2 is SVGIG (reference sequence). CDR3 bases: TGTGCCTGGAGTTTCAACAGGGTCGAGCAGTACTTC. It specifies CAWSFNRVEQYF.

CDR3 region: CASRETGLLTDTQYF. The CDR3 DNA follows: TGTGCCAGCAGGGAGACAGGGTTATTGACAGATACGCAGTATTTT. The chain carries TRBV2 and TRBJ2-3, with 7 bases identical to TRBD1. Trimming took 6 bases from V and 3 from J; bases not matched to a gene: 9. The length of the CDR3 is 15 residues. Germline CDR1 and CDR2: SNHLY and FYNNEI.

The CDR3 here is CSKLEATGGMNTEAFF. As DNA, the CDR3 is TGCAGTAAACTAGAGGCGACAGGCGGAATGAACACTGAAGCTTTCTTT. The gene calls are TRBV20-1 and TRBJ1-1, with D perhaps TRBD1 (6 bases). V lost 8 bases to trimming and J lost 0 bases, with 22 bases between them. CDR1 is DFQATT, CDR2 SNEGSKA, per germline (reference sequence). There are 16 residues in the CDR3.

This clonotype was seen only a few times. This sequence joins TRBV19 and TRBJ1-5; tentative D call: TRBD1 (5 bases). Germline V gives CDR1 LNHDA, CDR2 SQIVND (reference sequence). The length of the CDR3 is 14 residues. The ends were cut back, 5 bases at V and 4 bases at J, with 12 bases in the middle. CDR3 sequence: CASSFQGGNQPQHF. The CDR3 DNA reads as TGTGCCAGTAGTTTTCAGGGAGGGAATCAGCCCCAGCATTTT. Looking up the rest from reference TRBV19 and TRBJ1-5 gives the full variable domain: DGGITQSPKYLFRKEGQNVTLSCEQNLNHDAMYWYRQDPGQGLRLIYYSQIVNDFQKGDIAEGYSVSREKKESFPLTVTSAQKNPTAFYLCASSFQGGNQPQHFGDGTRLSIL.